These T cell receptor beta chains were read from a single sample in a study of T cells in Graves' hyperthyroidism and ophthalmopathy. One entry per CDR3 protein, called by TCRdb with MiXCR from the multiplex PCR reads. The data hold 600,000 to 800,000 distinct CDR3 sequences, with just over 35% observed a single time. The sequenced sample consisted of blood. Receptor source: a woman aged 40 to 49 with Graves' hyperthyroidism. Each CDR3 is given with its conserved first and last residue. A D gene is named only where the DNA matches it firmly. Some rows have no size entry. The others give once, few or many, or a class for an expanded clone.

>.|TRBV12-3/TRBV12-4|TRBJ1-2|.
TGTGCCACCTGGACCCCAGGGGGCTACACCTTC
CATWTPGGYTF
>TRBD1|TRBV6-5|TRBJ1-2|.
TGTGCCAGCAGTTCCGACAGGGCTGGAAACACCTTC
CASSSDRAGNTF
>.|TRBV11-2|TRBJ1-1|.
TGTGCCAGCAGCTACCGGGACACTAACACTGAAGCCTTCTTT
CASSYRDTNTEAFF
>TRBD1|TRBV6-5|TRBJ2-2|.
TGTGCCAGCAGTTACTCGAGGGGGCCCAACACCGGGGAGCTGTTTTTT
CASSYSRGPNTGELFF
>TRBD1|TRBV15|TRBJ1-3|few
TGTGCCACCAGCAGCAGAAGACAGGGGAACCCCTCTGGAAACACCATATATTTT
CATSSRRQGNPSGNTIYF
>.|TRBV29-1|TRBJ2-7|many
TGCAGCGTCGGGGAGCGGGACACACTTAACTTC
CSVGERDTLNF
>TRBD1|TRBV7-2|TRBJ2-7|many
TGTGCCAGCAGCTGGAGACAGGGGGACGAGCAGTACTTC
CASSWRQGDEQYF
>.|TRBV6-5|TRBJ2-5|.
TGTGCCAGCAGTTTCCGTCCCCAAGAGACCCAGTACTTC
CASSFRPQETQYF
>.|TRBV7-2|TRBJ1-5|many
TGTGCCAGCAGTTCGGACAGCCTGTTCAATCAGCCCCAGCATTTT
CASSSDSLFNQPQHF
>.|TRBV10-2|TRBJ2-7|many
TGCGCCAGCGGGGACTTAAACTACGAGCAGTACTTC
CASGDLNYEQYF
>TRBD1|TRBV7-9|TRBJ2-7|many
TGTGCCAGCAGCTTTAGGGAGGACAGGGAAGCCTACGAGCAGTACTTC
CASSFREDREAYEQYF
>TRBD1|TRBV11-2|TRBJ1-1|.
TGTGCCAGCAACCCTGGACAGGGCGGGTTGTCTAGGACTGAAGCTTTCTTT
CASNPGQGGLSRTEAFF
>.|TRBV20-1|TRBJ1-2|.
TGCAGTCGAAAATTGGGGGCCCCGGGAGGCTACACCTTC
CSRKLGAPGGYTF
>.|TRBV6-4|TRBJ2-2|.
TGTGCCAGCAGTGACCCGAGGCTTCGCGGGAACACCGGGGAGCTGTTTTTT
CASSDPRLRGNTGELFF
>TRBD1|TRBV29-1|TRBJ1-4|.
TGCAGCGTTGAGCCTCTCCGACAGGGAGACGAAAAACTGTTTTTT
CSVEPLRQGDEKLFF
>.|TRBV7-9|TRBJ2-7|many
TGTGCCAGCAGCCCTACGGGGCAAAATTTTTACGAGCAGTACTTC
CASSPTGQNFYEQYF
>TRBD2|TRBV7-9|TRBJ2-7|.
TGTGCCAGCTCACCACCGTCGCGGGAGGGATACGAGCAGTACTTC
CASSPPSREGYEQYF
>.|TRBV12-3/TRBV12-4|TRBJ2-2|few
TGTGCCAGCTGTTTTGGTGGCACCGGGGAGCTGTTTTTT
CASCFGGTGELFF
>.|TRBV7-9|TRBJ1-1|many
TGTGCCAGCAGACGGACGTGGGGAGGGGAGAACACTGAAGCTTTCTTT
CASRRTWGGENTEAFF
>.|TRBV5-1|TRBJ2-3|.
TGCGCCAGCAGGGAAGAGGGCAGCACAGATACGCAGTATTTT
CASREEGSTDTQYF
>.|TRBV6-5|TRBJ1-2|few
TGTGCCAGCAGTTACTCTAGGGGCCCAGTTGGCTACACCTTC
CASSYSRGPVGYTF
>TRBD1|TRBV7-2|TRBJ2-5|.
TGTGCCAGCAGCTTAACCGGGACAGAGGCAGAGACCCAGTACTTC
CASSLTGTEAETQYF
>.|TRBV7-9|TRBJ1-5|few
TGTGCCAGCAGCTTAGAGTCTGGGGCCCAGCCCCAGCATTTT
CASSLESGAQPQHF
>.|TRBV3-1|TRBJ2-7|few
TGTGCCAGCAGCCAAAGGCCAGGTAGAACGGGCGAGCAGTACTTC
CASSQRPGRTGEQYF
>.|TRBV6-6|TRBJ1-5|.
TGTGCCAGCAGGTTCTCCTATAGCAATCAGCCCCAGCATTTT
CASRFSYSNQPQHF
>.|TRBV11-2|TRBJ2-3|.
TGTGCCAGCAGCTTAGGCGTTGCAGGGCAGTATTTT
CASSLGVAGQYF
>.|TRBV10-1|TRBJ1-2|.
TGCGCCAGCAGTGAGTACAGGGAACCTGGAAACACCTTC
CASSEYREPGNTF
>TRBD1|TRBV11-1|TRBJ1-5|.
TGTGCCAGCACCACCGGACAGGCGAAGAGCAATCAGCCCCAGCATTTT
CASTTGQAKSNQPQHF
>.|TRBV7-9|TRBJ2-3|.
TGTGCCAGCAGCCCAAGCGGGACAGATACGCAGTATTTT
CASSPSGTDTQYF
>.|TRBV7-2|TRBJ1-5|.
TGTGCCAGCAGCTTAGGTGGACTAGCGGCCCAAGAGACCCAGCATTTT
CASSLGGLAAQETQHF
>.|TRBV2|TRBJ1-4|.
TGTGCCAGCAGACCACGGGAATTGGCTAATGAAAAACTGTTTTTT
CASRPRELANEKLFF
>TRBD1|TRBV5-8|TRBJ1-5|few
TGTGCCAGCGGACTTACAGGGGGCGGGAATCAGCCCCAGCATTTT
CASGLTGGGNQPQHF
>TRBD1|TRBV9|TRBJ1-5|few
TGTGCCAGCAGCGGGGGGGACAGCTATAGCAATCAGCCCCAGCATTTT
CASSGGDSYSNQPQHF
>.|TRBV19|TRBJ1-5|many
TGTGCCAGTAGTATCCTTTTGGGGTCACAGCCCCAGCATTTT
CASSILLGSQPQHF
>TRBD1|TRBV29-1|TRBJ1-4|many
TGCAGCGTGACGGGACAGGGGTCCTCGACAACTAATGAAAAACTGTTTTTT
CSVTGQGSSTTNEKLFF
>.|TRBV20-1|TRBJ2-7|many
TGCAGTGCCTCGCCAGGGTTCCACGAGCAGTACTTC
CSASPGFHEQYF
>.|TRBV4-2|TRBJ2-6|.
TGTGCCAGCAGCCAACAGACAGCGTCTGGGGCCAACGTCCTGACTTTC
CASSQQTASGANVLTF
>.|TRBV7-9|TRBJ2-3|few
TGTGCCACGGGGTTTTCAGATACGCAGTATTTT
CATGFSDTQYF
>TRBD2|TRBV7-8|TRBJ2-2|.
TGTGCCAGCAGCCGTTGGGGACTAGCGGGGGGGACGAACACCGGGGAGCTGTTTTTT
CASSRWGLAGGTNTGELFF
>.|TRBV6-5|TRBJ2-5|many
TGTGCCAGCAGTGACAGGTTCCAAGAGACCCAGTACTTC
CASSDRFQETQYF
>TRBD1|TRBV2|TRBJ1-5|.
TGTGCCAGCAACTACAGGGGTTATAGCAATCAGCCCCAGCATTTT
CASNYRGYSNQPQHF
>.|TRBV9|TRBJ1-2|few
TGTGCCAGCAGCGTAGGGGCCACCCCCTATGGCTACACCTTC
CASSVGATPYGYTF
>TRBD1|TRBV20-1|TRBJ2-3|.
TGCAGTGCTTGGACAGGGGAAGCAGATACGCAGTATTTT
CSAWTGEADTQYF
>.|TRBV6-6|TRBJ2-7|.
TGTGCCAGCTCCACGGACAGCAACTCCTACAATGAGCAGTACTTC
CASSTDSNSYNEQYF
>TRBD1|TRBV15|TRBJ2-7|many
TGTGCCACCAGCAGCAGGGGGCTGGCCTACGAGCAGTACTTC
CATSSRGLAYEQYF
>.|TRBV2|TRBJ1-2|.
TGTGCCAGCAGTTTATCTTGGGTTACGAACTATGGCTACACCTTC
CASSLSWVTNYGYTF
>.|TRBV7-9|TRBJ1-1|many
TGTGCCAGCAGCTTCGGGGTCACCTTGCCCGAAATGAACACTGAAGCTTTCTTT
CASSFGVTLPEMNTEAFF
>TRBD1|TRBV19|TRBJ1-5|.
TGTGCCAGTAGTCACCCTCCGGGACAGGGGAGCCCCAGCAATCAGCCCCAGCATTTT
CASSHPPGQGSPSNQPQHF
>.|TRBV11-2|TRBJ1-2|many
TGTGCCAGCAGCTCCGTAAGCGGCTATGGCTACACCTTC
CASSSVSGYGYTF
>.|TRBV10-3|TRBJ2-7|few
TGTGCCAGCAGCCGGACATTAACCTACGAGCAGTACTTC
CASSRTLTYEQYF
>.|TRBV20-1|TRBJ2-5|many
TGCAGTGCCAAATCACAGGGAGAGACCCAGTACTTC
CSAKSQGETQYF
>.|TRBV20-1|TRBJ2-5|many
TGCAGTGCGCGGAAGGGTATGGAGACCCAGTACTTC
CSARKGMETQYF
>.|TRBV25-1|TRBJ2-2|.
.
CASRGRTPGSCFF